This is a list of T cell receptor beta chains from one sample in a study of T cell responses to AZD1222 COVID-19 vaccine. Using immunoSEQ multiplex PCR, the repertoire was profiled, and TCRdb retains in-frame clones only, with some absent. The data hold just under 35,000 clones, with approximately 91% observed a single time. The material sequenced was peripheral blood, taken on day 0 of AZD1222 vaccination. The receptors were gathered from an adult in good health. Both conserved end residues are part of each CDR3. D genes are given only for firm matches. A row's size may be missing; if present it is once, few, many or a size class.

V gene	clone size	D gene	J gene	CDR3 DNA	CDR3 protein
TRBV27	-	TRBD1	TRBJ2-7	TGTGCCAGCAGGCCCATGACAGGGGCGGTTTACGAGCAGTACTTC	CASRPMTGAVYEQYF
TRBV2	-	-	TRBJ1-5	TGTGCCAGCAGTGAAGCAGGATTTACTCAGCCCCAGCATTTT	CASSEAGFTQPQHF
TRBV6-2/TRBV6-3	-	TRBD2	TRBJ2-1	TGTGCCAGCAGTTACGAGGGACTAGGTTTTGCCAATGAGCAGTTCTTC	CASSYEGLGFANEQFF
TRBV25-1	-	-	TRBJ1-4	TGTGCCAGCAGTAGAGGGTTTAATAATGAAAAACTGTTTTTT	CASSRGFNNEKLFF
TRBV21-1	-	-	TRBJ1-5	TGTGCCAGCAGCAAACACCTCGGGACTCGAGAGAGGGTCAATCAGCCCCAGCATTTT	CASSKHLGTRERVNQPQHF
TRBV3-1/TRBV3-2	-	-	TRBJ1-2	TGTGCCAGCAGCCTGACAGAGTATGGCTACACCTTC	CASSLTEYGYTF
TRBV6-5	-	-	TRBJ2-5	TGTGCCAGCAGTTACCAGGATCAGGCTCCTGAGACCCAGTACTTC	CASSYQDQAPETQYF
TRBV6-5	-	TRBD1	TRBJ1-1	TGTGCCAGCAGGATAGGACAGGGAGCTGAAGCTTTCTTT	CASRIGQGAEAFF
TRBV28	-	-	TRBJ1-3	TGTGCCAGCGTTCGGGGAGGTACTGGAAACACCATATATTTT	CASVRGGTGNTIYF
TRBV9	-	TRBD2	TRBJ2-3	TGTGCCAGCAGCGGGGGGCTAGCGGGCCTTAGCACAGATACGCAGTATTTT	CASSGGLAGLSTDTQYF
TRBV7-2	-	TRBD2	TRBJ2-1	TGTGCCAGCACGGGAAAGCGGGGGGCGAGTTACAATGAGCAGTTCTTC	CASTGKRGASYNEQFF
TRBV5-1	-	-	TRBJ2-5	TGCGCCAGCACTCCACCAGGACCTCAAGAGACCCAGTACTTC	CASTPPGPQETQYF
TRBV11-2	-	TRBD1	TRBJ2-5	TGTGCCAGCAGCTTAGTTAGGACAGGTCCCCAAGAGACCCAGTACTTC	CASSLVRTGPQETQYF
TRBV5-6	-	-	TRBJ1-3	TGTGCCAGCAGCTCCGTTACCGGGCCAACAAAGGGAAACACCATATATTTT	CASSSVTGPTKGNTIYF
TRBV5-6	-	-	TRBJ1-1	TGTGCCAGCAGCTGGCAGGGAGGGACTGAAGCTTTCTTT	CASSWQGGTEAFF
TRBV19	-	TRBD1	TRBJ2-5	TGTGCCAGTAGCACCCAGGGGGCTATCGGAGAGACCCAGTACTTC	CASSTQGAIGETQYF
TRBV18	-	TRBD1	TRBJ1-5	TGTGCCAGCTCAGTAACAGGGGTGTCTCAGCCCCAGCATTTT	CASSVTGVSQPQHF
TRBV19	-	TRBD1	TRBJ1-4	TGTGCCAGGCTGGGACAGGGGGGCGCGAGTGAAAAACTGTTTTTT	CARLGQGGASEKLFF
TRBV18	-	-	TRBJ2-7	TGTGCCAGCTCACCAGGGGCCCCCTCCTACGAGCAGTACTTC	CASSPGAPSYEQYF
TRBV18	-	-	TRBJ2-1	TGTGCCAGCTCACCACTCAATGGGAATGAGCAGTTCTTC	CASSPLNGNEQFF
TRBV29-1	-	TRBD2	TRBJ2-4	TGCAGCGTTGCGGGGGGGACGGCCAAAAACATTCAGTACTTC	CSVAGGTAKNIQYF
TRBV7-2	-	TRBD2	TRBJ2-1	TGTGCCAGCAGCCTCTATAGCGGGGGGGCTAATGAGCAGTTCTTC	CASSLYSGGANEQFF
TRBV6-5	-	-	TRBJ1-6	TGTGCCAGCAGCCCGGGACATCGTGAACCCCTCCACTTT	CASSPGHREPLHF
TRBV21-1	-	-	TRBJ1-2	TGTGCCACCAGGGGTAACAGGACGAACTATGGCTACACCTTC	CATRGNRTNYGYTF
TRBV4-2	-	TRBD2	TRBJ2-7	TGTGCCAGCAGCCAAGATCAGGCTAGCGGTACCTACGAGCAGTACTTC	CASSQDQASGTYEQYF
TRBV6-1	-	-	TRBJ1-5	TGTGCCAGCAGTGAACTAGGGATTAGCAATCAGCCCCAGCATTTT	CASSELGISNQPQHF
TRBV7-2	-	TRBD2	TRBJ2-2	TGTGCCAGCAGCTTAGCGAGCGGGAGGGCCCCCGGGGAGCTGTTTTTT	CASSLASGRAPGELFF
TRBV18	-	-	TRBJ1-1	TGTGCCAGCTCACGAGGGACCGCTTATGAAGCTTTCTTT	CASSRGTAYEAFF
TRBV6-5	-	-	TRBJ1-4	TGTGCCAGCAGTTATGTGGGACGGGATGAAAAACTGTTTTTT	CASSYVGRDEKLFF
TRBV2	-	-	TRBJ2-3	TGTGCCAGCAGTCTGTCGTTCGGAACAGATACGCAGTATTTT	CASSLSFGTDTQYF
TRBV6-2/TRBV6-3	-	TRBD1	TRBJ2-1	TGTGCCAGCACCCCAGGGGGTTGGGTCGATGAGCAGTTCTTC	CASTPGGWVDEQFF
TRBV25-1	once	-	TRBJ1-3	TGTGCCAGCAGTGATCTGGTCCGCTCTGGAAACACCATATATTTT	CASSDLVRSGNTIYF
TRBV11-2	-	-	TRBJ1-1	TGTGCCAGCAGCTTAGATCTCGGGAACACTGAAGCTTTCTTT	CASSLDLGNTEAFF
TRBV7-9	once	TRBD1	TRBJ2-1	TGTGCCAGCAGCCACTGGACAGGGGAATCCTACAATGAGCAGTTCTTC	CASSHWTGESYNEQFF
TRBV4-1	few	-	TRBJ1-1	TGCGCCAGCAGCCTGAACACTGAAGCTTTCTTT	CASSLNTEAFF
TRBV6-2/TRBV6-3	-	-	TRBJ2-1	TGTGCCATCAGCCTTGACAGGGAGGGGAATGAGCAGTTCTTC	CAISLDREGNEQFF